The clone carrying this T cell receptor (beta chain) was seen many times. The antigen remains unidentified. These data are taken from a study of T-cell reconstitution after alpha-beta-depleted transplantation in children. General study findings and limits: Fresh T-cell production supplied most of the T-cell counts and diversity seen one year after transplant. There were some patients whose high TCRbeta diversity at day 60 came from surviving recipient T cells and thymic progenitors. Several hundred expanded graft clones reportedly supplied alpha-beta T cells about two months after transplant.

The germline V gene encodes CDR1 DFQATT and CDR2 SNEGSKA (reference sequence). This CDR3 is built from 12 residues. Trimming removed 2 bases at V and 2 bases at J, with 7 bases between. The authors prepared the TCRbeta library with unique molecular identifiers. TCRdb fed the PCR reads into MiXCR, producing one record per CDR3 protein. This table has about 170,000 distinct CDR3 sequences, 11% appearing once. This TCR was sampled from a boy aged 2 to 9 with acute myeloid leukemia, due to receive a stem cell transplant. The sample in question was PBMCs, obtained before TCRalphabeta/CD19-depleted stem cell transplant. The V and J genes are TRBV20-1 and TRBJ2-7; D gene ambiguous. The CDR3 DNA reads TGCAGTGCTAGATCAAGCACCTACGAGCAGTACTTC. Translation gives CSARSSTYEQYF.